This TCR beta chain was retrieved from a study of blood T cell repertoires in COVID-19. Study-wide background: There were acute and convalescent COVID-19 samples, and they came from the United States, Italy and Spain. In each case, the material was cDNA or gDNA derived from T cells, B-cell-depleted T cells, or PBMCs.

The length of the CDR3 is 14 residues. Germline CDR1 LGHDT, CDR2 YNNKEL (reference sequence). V was shortened by 1 base and J by 0 bases, with 5 bases between the two germline ends. Original data processing: Reference gene primer amplification gave estimated nucleated cell counts. Clones were sequenced by immunoSEQ multiplex PCR, and TCRdb holds only the in-frame ones, with some missing. Clone size and the V and J calls come from that table; the DNA yielded D and trimming. The sample records 65,000 to 80,000 clones, roughly four fifths being singletons. The clonotype originates from a human donor in a cohort sampled during active COVID-19. V and J are TRBV3-1 (or the pseudogene TRBV3-2) and TRBJ2-3; D uncertain. Sequenced material: peripheral blood. CDR3 residues: CASSQGPSTDTQYF. The DNA of the CDR3 is TGTGCCAGCAGCCAAGGGCCAAGCACAGATACGCAGTATTTT.